This paragraph reports one TCR beta chain. Its antigen is currently unknown. The data were obtained in a study of cytomegalovirus exposure and HLA in healthy donors. Study details: Per a later analysis, the roughly 670 first-cohort and fewer than 150 validation repertoires shared one platform. Whole-study results and caveats: According to a subsequent analysis, TCR clusters identified in the first cohort showed a tendency to co-occur across the 120 or so validation repertoires.

Clones were sequenced by immunoSEQ multiplex PCR, and TCRdb holds only the in-frame ones, with some missing. The top ten clones hold under 8% of a sample with about 130,000 clones, around 90% of them seen once. The sample comprised PBMCs. This receptor was taken from a woman under 40 in good health and CMV-seropositive.

The CDR3 here is CASSYSNSNNYGYTF. CDR3 nucleotides: TGTGCCAGCAGTTACTCGAACAGCAACAACTATGGCTACACCTTC. This chain links TRBV6-6 with TRBJ1-2; D remains ambiguous. Looked up from germline, CDR1 is MNHNY and CDR2 is SVGAGI (reference sequence). V shed 0 bases and J shed 2 bases, with 10 bases lying between them. The CDR3 is made up of 15 amino acids.